This is a list of T cell receptor beta chains from one sample in a study of cytomegalovirus exposure and HLA in healthy donors. The table came from immunoSEQ multiplex PCR; TCRdb's copy has only in-frame clones and leaves some out. The sample consists of 200,000 to 300,000 clones, approximately 81% of them appearing once. The sample consisted of PBMCs. The receptors were sampled from a woman in her sixties or seventies in good health and CMV-seropositive. Each CDR3 is given with its conserved first and last residue. The D gene is left open where the match is weak. Clone size is not always given. Where it is, it says once, few, many or a class for expanded clones.

d_gene,abundance,j_gene,v_gene,CDR3aa,CDR3nt
.,once,TRBJ2-5,TRBV28,CASSFPPTDYQETQYF,TGTGCCAGCAGCTTTCCCCCCACTGATTACCAAGAGACCCAGTACTTC
TRBD1,.,TRBJ2-5,TRBV2,CASSAVQGSQETQYF,TGTGCCAGCAGTGCAGTACAGGGGTCACAAGAGACCCAGTACTTC
TRBD2,once,TRBJ2-1,TRBV28,CASFSGTSSYNEQFF,TGTGCCAGCTTCTCCGGGACTAGCTCCTACAATGAGCAGTTCTTC
TRBD2,.,TRBJ2-1,TRBV4-1,CASSDRLAELGEQFF,TGCGCCAGCAGCGACAGACTAGCGGAGTTGGGTGAGCAGTTCTTC
TRBD1,few,TRBJ2-1,TRBV7-3,CASSFQDRGAGEQFF,TGTGCCAGCAGCTTCCAGGACAGGGGCGCAGGTGAGCAGTTCTTC
TRBD2,.,TRBJ2-7,TRBV27,CASSLLASGTSRSYEQYF,TGTGCCAGCAGTTTATTGGCTAGCGGGACCTCAAGGTCCTACGAGCAGTACTTC
TRBD1,few,TRBJ2-2,TRBV28,CASRPQGDTGELFF,TGTGCCAGCAGACCCCAGGGGGACACCGGGGAGCTGTTTTTT
TRBD1,.,TRBJ2-2,TRBV5-4,CASRWDREGELFF,TGTGCCAGCAGATGGGACAGGGAAGGGGAGCTGTTTTTT
.,.,TRBJ1-2,TRBV16,CASSPQQETSVYGYTF,TGTGCCAGCAGCCCCCAACAGGAGACTTCCGTCTATGGCTACACCTTC
TRBD2,.,TRBJ2-2,TRBV13,CASSLAGGYTGELFF,TGTGCCAGCAGCCTAGCGGGAGGGTACACCGGGGAGCTGTTTTTT
.,.,TRBJ2-7,TRBV25-1,CASSEGSQGGEQYF,TGTGCCAGCAGCGAGGGCTCCCAAGGAGGCGAGCAGTACTTC
TRBD1,.,TRBJ2-1,TRBV15,CATSSHRGWSNEQFF,TGTGCCACCAGCAGTCACAGGGGTTGGAGCAATGAGCAGTTCTTC
.,.,TRBJ2-3,TRBV4-1,CASSRSGLIGTDTQYF,TGCGCCAGCAGCCGCTCGGGACTCATTGGCACAGATACGCAGTATTTT
.,.,TRBJ2-2,TRBV5-1,CASSFAGDTGELFF,TGCGCCAGCAGCTTTGCAGGGGATACCGGGGAGCTGTTTTTT